These T cell receptor beta chains were read from a single sample in a study of CD8 T cells in ankylosing spondylitis. TCRdb called the 5' RACE reads again in MiXCR, with one record for every CDR3 protein. Of about 130,000 distinct CDR3 sequences listed, over 6% are singletons. Sequences were obtained from blood, either unsorted or a sorted T cell fraction (not recorded which). These receptors all come from a male donor with ankylosing spondylitis or in good health (not recorded which). CDR3s include the opening cysteine and the closing phenylalanine or tryptophan. The order of the fields is CDR3 DNA, CDR3 protein, J gene, clone size, CDR3 length, D gene, V gene. The D gene is left open where the match is weak. The size of a clone is reported for some rows only, either as once, few or many, or as a class for expanded clones.

CDR3nt: TGTGCCAGCTCACCCAACAGGGGAAGAGAAAAACTGTTTTTT
CDR3aa: CASSPNRGREKLFF
j_gene: TRBJ1-4
abundance: many
len: 14
d_gene: TRBD1
v_gene: TRBV18

CDR3nt: TGTGCCAGCAGTCCTAAATATAGCAATCAGCCCCAGCATTTT
CDR3aa: CASSPKYSNQPQHF
j_gene: TRBJ1-5
abundance: many
len: 14
d_gene: NA
v_gene: TRBV12-3/TRBV12-4

CDR3nt: TGCAGCGTTCCGGGACAGGGGAACACTGAAGCTTTCTTT
CDR3aa: CSVPGQGNTEAFF
j_gene: TRBJ1-1
abundance: many
len: 13
d_gene: TRBD1
v_gene: TRBV29-1

CDR3nt: TGCAGTGCTAGAGATCGGCTGTTCGGCCAGACCCAGTACTTC
CDR3aa: CSARDRLFGQTQYF
j_gene: TRBJ2-5
abundance: many
len: 14
d_gene: NA
v_gene: TRBV20-1

CDR3nt: TGCGCCAGCAGCACCGACAGGGAAGGGAAAGAGACCCAGTACTTC
CDR3aa: CASSTDREGKETQYF
j_gene: TRBJ2-5
abundance: NA
len: 15
d_gene: TRBD1
v_gene: TRBV5-1

CDR3nt: TGCGCCAGCAGCTTCGGCTCGGTTTTGCTCTTT
CDR3aa: CASSFGSVLLF
j_gene: TRBJ1-1
abundance: many
len: 11
d_gene: NA
v_gene: TRBV5-1

CDR3nt: TGTGCCAGCAGTGAACGGGACGACCAATGGCCCCAGCATTTT
CDR3aa: CASSERDDQWPQHF
j_gene: TRBJ1-5
abundance: many
len: 14
d_gene: NA
v_gene: TRBV2

CDR3nt: TGCGCCAGCAGCAAACGGGACGAAGGGACCGGGGAGCTGTTTTTT
CDR3aa: CASSKRDEGTGELFF
j_gene: TRBJ2-2
abundance: many
len: 15
d_gene: NA
v_gene: TRBV5-1

CDR3nt: TGTGCCAGCAAACCGGGATACCGCACCGGGGAGCTGTTTTTT
CDR3aa: CASKPGYRTGELFF
j_gene: TRBJ2-2
abundance: few
len: 14
d_gene: NA
v_gene: TRBV28

CDR3nt: TGCGCCAGCAGCATGACTAGCGGGGGGAGTCTGCAGTTCTTC
CDR3aa: CASSMTSGGSLQFF
j_gene: TRBJ2-1
abundance: many
len: 14
d_gene: TRBD2
v_gene: TRBV5-1

CDR3nt: TGTGCCAGCAGCTTAGATGTTTTAAACGAGCAGTTCTTC
CDR3aa: CASSLDVLNEQFF
j_gene: TRBJ2-1
abundance: many
len: 13
d_gene: NA
v_gene: TRBV7-9

CDR3nt: TGCGCCAGCAGCTTGGCCCCTGGCTCTGGAAACACCATATATTTT
CDR3aa: CASSLAPGSGNTIYF
j_gene: TRBJ1-3
abundance: many
len: 15
d_gene: NA
v_gene: TRBV5-1

CDR3nt: TGCAGTGCTAGAGATCCCCCCTACGAGCAGTACTTC
CDR3aa: CSARDPPYEQYF
j_gene: TRBJ2-7
abundance: many
len: 12
d_gene: NA
v_gene: TRBV20-1

CDR3nt: TGTGCCATCACTCCTAGCGGTCACCTCTACGAGCAGTACTTC
CDR3aa: CAITPSGHLYEQYF
j_gene: TRBJ2-7
abundance: many
len: 14
d_gene: TRBD2
v_gene: TRBV10-3

CDR3nt: TGTGCCAGCAGCTTAGACCAGGGTTGGTCCTACGAGCAGTACTTC
CDR3aa: CASSLDQGWSYEQYF
j_gene: TRBJ2-7
abundance: many
len: 15
d_gene: NA
v_gene: TRBV7-9

CDR3nt: TGCGCCAGCAGCTTGGTGGTAACATCCTACAATGAGCAGTTCTTC
CDR3aa: CASSLVVTSYNEQFF
j_gene: TRBJ2-1
abundance: many
len: 15
d_gene: NA
v_gene: TRBV5-1

CDR3nt: TGTGCCACCAGCAGAGATTGGAGGGACACTCGGTCGGTCGAGCAGTACTTC
CDR3aa: CATSRDWRDTRSVEQYF
j_gene: TRBJ2-7
abundance: many
len: 17
d_gene: NA
v_gene: TRBV15

CDR3nt: TGTGCCAGCAGCTTTAGGACAGGCCGTTTTTCAGATACGCAGTATTTT
CDR3aa: CASSFRTGRFSDTQYF
j_gene: TRBJ2-3
abundance: many
len: 16
d_gene: TRBD1
v_gene: TRBV11-2

CDR3nt: TGTGCCAGCAGCCAAGGGGGCAGCTACCAAGAGACCCAGTACTTC
CDR3aa: CASSQGGSYQETQYF
j_gene: TRBJ2-5
abundance: many
len: 15
d_gene: NA
v_gene: TRBV3-1

CDR3nt: TGCGCCAGCAGTGATGTACAGGGCTATGGCTACACCTTC
CDR3aa: CASSDVQGYGYTF
j_gene: TRBJ1-2
abundance: many
len: 13
d_gene: NA
v_gene: TRBV10-2

CDR3nt: TGTGCCAGCAGCTTACTCGGCGGGAGGACCTCCTACAATGAGCAGTTCTTC
CDR3aa: CASSLLGGRTSYNEQFF
j_gene: TRBJ2-1
abundance: many
len: 17
d_gene: TRBD2
v_gene: TRBV7-2

CDR3nt: TGTGCCAGCAGTCCCAGACAGAGCAATAGCAATCAGCCCCAGCATTTT
CDR3aa: CASSPRQSNSNQPQHF
j_gene: TRBJ1-5
abundance: NA
len: 16
d_gene: NA
v_gene: TRBV12-3/TRBV12-4

CDR3nt: TGTGCCAGCAGCTTAGTTCTTTCGGGCTCCTATAATTCACCCCTCCACTTT
CDR3aa: CASSLVLSGSYNSPLHF
j_gene: TRBJ1-6
abundance: many
len: 17
d_gene: NA
v_gene: TRBV7-8

CDR3nt: TGTGCCAGCAGCCCCCAGAGGAGCTTCTCTGGAAACACCATATATTTT
CDR3aa: CASSPQRSFSGNTIYF
j_gene: TRBJ1-3
abundance: few
len: 16
d_gene: NA
v_gene: TRBV7-2